Listed below are T cell receptor beta chains from one sample, sequenced in a study of blood T cell repertoires in COVID-19. The table came from immunoSEQ multiplex PCR; TCRdb's copy has only in-frame clones and leaves some out. In the table there are approximately 190,000 clones, nearly 90% of which are singletons. The sequenced sample was peripheral blood. These receptors were obtained from a woman aged 40 to 50 who had recovered from COVID-19. The CDR3 runs from the conserved cysteine through the conserved F or W.

j_call v_call cdr3_length cdr3_aa
TRBJ1-1 TRBV19 13 CASKWTGGTEAFF
TRBJ2-7 TRBV27 17 CASGGGFGKLGSYEQYF
TRBJ1-6 TRBV6-5 13 CASSYLQDSPLHF
TRBJ2-7 TRBV7-3 17 CASSFGGLAGDSYEQYF
TRBJ2-7 TRBV27 16 CASRSPLRQGGYEQYF
TRBJ2-7 TRBV20-1 15 CSASGHRGLTYEQYF
TRBJ2-1 TRBV25-1 14 CASTPGHTYNEQFF
TRBJ2-1 TRBV6-1 13 CASSEPGLGEQFF
TRBJ2-5 TRBV6-6 15 CASSRPGMGQETQYF
TRBJ2-5 TRBV24-1 17 CATSDRTSGRTQETQYF
TRBJ2-7 TRBV29-1 12 CSVGTGADEQYF
TRBJ2-7 TRBV28 16 CASSLRGLADTYEQYF
TRBJ2-2 TRBV14 14 CASSPRQNTGELFF
TRBJ1-5 TRBV7-2 16 CASSLGPGQQNQPQHF
TRBJ1-3 TRBV18 15 CASSPKTGSGNTIYF
TRBJ2-1 TRBV5-1 14 CASSAGASGGVEFF
TRBJ2-2 TRBV6-4 14 CASSDSTSTGELFF
TRBJ2-3 TRBV5-1 17 CASSPGQSSTSADTQYF
TRBJ1-1 TRBV7-2 14 CASTHSTENTEAFF
TRBJ2-2 TRBV24-1 16 CATSDRDRGGTGELFF